This T cell receptor (beta chain) appears in the sequencing data of a study of T cell repertoires in cytomegalovirus infection (dated by TCRdb to between 2018 and 2021). Study-level background: Recently identified HLA-C-restricted CMV epitopes, whose presentation resists viral immunomodulation, were targeted by peptide stimulations together with well-studied HLA-B-restricted epitopes. The HLA type of each donor mattered for the analysis, because public TCR beta signatures pointed to carriage of CMV infection along with the matching HLA type.

The listed sequencing device is Illumina HiSeq 1500. TCRdb applied fastp at Q25 and MiXCR to the public reads, then kept only in-frame beta chains. CDR3 protein duplicates are merged, each entry listing the most common genes and DNA. The sample contains some 480,000 distinct CDR3 sequences, more than 30% of them found a single time. Of the sample, roughly a sixth falls within the top ten clones. This clonotype came up a few times. No cognate antigen has been identified for it. Per-base quality was not reported, and no clone a single base away is much larger than it. The intended sense of this specimen's treatment or condition label: in vitro stimulation with specific CMV peptide epitopes to enrich CMV-specific T cells. What the study reported, not specific to this receptor: In both this cohort and an independent cohort of several hundred donors, the cumulative frequency of public TCR beta family members distinguished carriers of CMV infection plus the relevant HLA type. In the ex vivo response, HLA-C-restricted CMV-specific TCR beta clonotypes were dominant, and in two of eight donors the single most frequent clonotype came from this HLA-C-restricted group.

The specimen was cultured PBMCs, collected from culture after CMV antigen stimulation. The clonotype comes from a human donor in good health (CMV status not recorded). Some clones in this sample may be carry-over from other donors' samples.

The CDR3 sequence is CASSLELAGYEQYV. The sequence in DNA is TGTGCCAGCAGCTTAGAACTAGCTGGGTACGAGCAGTACGTC. This chain joins TRBV11-2 to TRBJ2-7, with TRBD2 as a weak D call on 6 bases. The CDR3 contains 14 residues, cysteine and valine counted. Of the read, only the CDR3 DNA is kept; its 42 bases are in frame from base 1. Trimming takes 0 bases from V and 4 bases from J, and the germline ends sit 10 bases apart. Via the germline V gene, CDR1 is SGHAT and CDR2 FQNNGV.